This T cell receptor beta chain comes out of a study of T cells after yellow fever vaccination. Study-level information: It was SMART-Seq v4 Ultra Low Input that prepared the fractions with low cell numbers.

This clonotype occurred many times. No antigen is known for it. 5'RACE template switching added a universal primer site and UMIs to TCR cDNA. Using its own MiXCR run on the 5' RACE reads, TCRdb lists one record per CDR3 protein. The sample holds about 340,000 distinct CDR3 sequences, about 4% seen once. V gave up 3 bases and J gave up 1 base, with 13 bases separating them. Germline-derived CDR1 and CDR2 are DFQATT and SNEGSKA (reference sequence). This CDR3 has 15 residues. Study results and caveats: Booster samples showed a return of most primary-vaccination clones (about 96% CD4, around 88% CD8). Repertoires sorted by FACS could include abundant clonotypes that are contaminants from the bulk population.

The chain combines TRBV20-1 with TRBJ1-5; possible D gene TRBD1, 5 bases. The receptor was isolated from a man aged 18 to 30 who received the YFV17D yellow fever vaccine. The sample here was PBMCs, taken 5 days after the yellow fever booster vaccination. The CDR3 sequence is CSASRVGGSNQPQHF. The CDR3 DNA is TGCAGTGCTAGTCGAGTTGGGGGGAGCAATCAGCCCCAGCATTTT.